A selection of T cell receptor beta chains follows, all from one sample in a study of T cells in Graves' hyperthyroidism and ophthalmopathy. TCRdb analysed the multiplex PCR reads with MiXCR anew, one entry per CDR3 protein. The sample contains about 840,000 distinct CDR3 sequences, 35% to 40% of which appear only once. Specimen: blood. The receptors originated from a young man with Graves' hyperthyroidism. Both conserved end residues are part of each CDR3. Each record gives: J gene, D gene, clone size, V gene, CDR3 protein, CDR3 DNA. A D gene is named only where the DNA matches it firmly. Rows give clone size only sometimes, using once, few, many, or a class for an expanded clone.

J: TRBJ1-6; D: .; size: few; V: TRBV20-1; CDR3: CSARGEGKNSPLHF; DNA: TGCAGTGCTAGGGGTGAAGGGAAAAATTCACCCCTCCACTTT
J: TRBJ1-5; D: .; size: once; V: TRBV12-3/TRBV12-4; CDR3: CVSGAIAEPQHF; DNA: TGTGTCAGCGGAGCCATTGCGGAGCCCCAGCATTTT
J: TRBJ2-7; D: .; size: many; V: TRBV10-3; CDR3: CAISETVQTSISEQYF; DNA: TGTGCCATCAGTGAGACGGTTCAGACTAGTATCTCCGAGCAGTACTTC
J: TRBJ1-1; D: TRBD1; size: many; V: TRBV10-3; CDR3: CAIRLSDRGDTEAFF; DNA: TGTGCCATCAGGCTGTCGGACAGGGGGGACACTGAAGCTTTCTTT
J: TRBJ1-1; D: .; size: .; V: TRBV10-3; CDR3: CAISATGSNTEAFF; DNA: TGTGCCATCAGTGCAACCGGATCGAACACTGAAGCTTTCTTT
J: TRBJ2-6; D: .; size: .; V: TRBV7-2; CDR3: CASSADLSVANVLTF; DNA: TGTGCCAGCAGCGCGGATCTCTCTGTGGCCAACGTCCTGACTTTC
J: TRBJ1-4; D: .; size: .; V: TRBV7-2; CDR3: CASSPTFGVDEKLFF; DNA: TGTGCCAGCAGCCCCACCTTCGGGGTAGATGAAAAACTGTTTTTT
J: TRBJ1-1; D: TRBD1; size: many; V: TRBV10-2; CDR3: CASSDPHRGMTEAFF; DNA: TGCGCCAGCAGTGACCCCCACAGGGGTATGACTGAAGCTTTCTTT
J: TRBJ2-7; D: TRBD1; size: .; V: TRBV7-2; CDR3: CASSPRTGGTYEQYF; DNA: TGTGCCAGCAGCCCGCGGACAGGGGGTACCTACGAGCAGTACTTC
J: TRBJ1-1; D: .; size: few; V: TRBV9; CDR3: CASSEGLPEAFF; DNA: TGTGCCAGCAGCGAGGGACTTCCTGAAGCTTTCTTT
J: TRBJ2-7; D: TRBD1; size: .; V: TRBV5-1; CDR3: CASYGGDRGSYEQYF; DNA: TGCGCCAGCTACGGGGGGGACAGGGGCTCCTACGAGCAGTACTTC
J: TRBJ2-2; D: .; size: many; V: TRBV29-1; CDR3: CSVDREANTGELFF; DNA: TGCAGCGTTGACAGGGAGGCGAACACCGGGGAGCTGTTTTTT
J: TRBJ2-7; D: .; size: .; V: TRBV4-3; CDR3: CASSSAAVGYEQYF; DNA: TGCGCCAGCTCCTCCGCGGCTGTTGGCTACGAGCAGTACTTC
J: TRBJ1-4; D: .; size: .; V: TRBV2; CDR3: CASSDPGTEEKLFF; DNA: TGTGCCAGCAGTGACCCCGGGACCGAGGAAAAACTGTTTTTT
J: TRBJ1-4; D: .; size: few; V: TRBV7-2; CDR3: CASSLVSPPREKLFF; DNA: TGTGCCAGCAGCTTAGTTTCTCCGCCTAGGGAAAAACTGTTTTTT
J: TRBJ1-2; D: TRBD1; size: .; V: TRBV19; CDR3: CASSRFPGEGATGGYGYTF; DNA: TGTGCCAGTAGTCGATTCCCGGGAGAGGGGGCCACGGGCGGCTATGGCTACACCTTC
J: TRBJ1-5; D: .; size: many; V: TRBV2; CDR3: CASSGDSNQPQHF; DNA: TGTGCCAGCAGTGGGGACAGCAATCAGCCCCAGCATTTT
J: TRBJ1-6; D: .; size: .; V: TRBV3-1; CDR3: CASSRAPRVNYNSPLHF; DNA: TGTGCCAGCAGCCGAGCCCCACGAGTAAACTATAATTCACCCCTCCACTTT
J: TRBJ1-5; D: .; size: many; V: TRBV20-1; CDR3: CSARTDLGQPQHF; DNA: TGCAGTGCCCGCACGGACCTAGGGCAGCCCCAGCATTTT
J: TRBJ1-1; D: .; size: many; V: TRBV20-1; CDR3: CSASNGPWGAEAFF; DNA: TGCAGTGCTAGCAATGGGCCCTGGGGCGCTGAAGCTTTCTTT
J: TRBJ2-5; D: .; size: many; V: TRBV2; CDR3: CASREFYGEKTQYF; DNA: TGTGCCAGCAGGGAATTCTACGGCGAAAAGACCCAGTACTTC
J: TRBJ2-7; D: TRBD1; size: many; V: TRBV10-3; CDR3: CAISESGQGLHEQYF; DNA: TGTGCCATCAGTGAGTCGGGACAGGGTCTCCACGAGCAGTACTTC
J: TRBJ1-1; D: .; size: .; V: TRBV24-1; CDR3: CATSSGTGTGAFF; DNA: TGTGCCACCAGTTCAGGGACCGGGACTGGAGCTTTCTTT
J: TRBJ2-5; D: TRBD1; size: .; V: TRBV20-1; CDR3: CSARFRGRNQPQYF; DNA: TGCAGTGCTAGATTCAGGGGGCGAAATCAGCCCCAGTACTTC
J: TRBJ1-4; D: .; size: .; V: TRBV20-1; CDR3: CSAMGANEKLFF; DNA: TGCAGTGCTATGGGGGCGAACGAAAAACTGTTTTTT
J: TRBJ2-2; D: TRBD1; size: .; V: TRBV7-9; CDR3: CASDRDTGELFF; DNA: TGTGCCAGTGACAGGGACACCGGGGAGCTGTTTTTT
J: TRBJ2-3; D: .; size: .; V: TRBV9; CDR3: CASSVASTDTQYF; DNA: TGTGCCAGCAGCGTAGCCAGCACAGATACGCAGTATTTT
J: TRBJ2-7; D: .; size: .; V: TRBV4-2; CDR3: CASSRTRGGSSYEQYF; DNA: TGTGCCAGCAGCCGCACGAGGGGGGGATCCTCCTACGAGCAGTACTTC
J: TRBJ1-3; D: .; size: once; V: TRBV9; CDR3: CASSVGDQVGSGNTIYF; DNA: TGTGCCAGCAGCGTAGGTGACCAAGTTGGATCTGGAAACACCATATATTTT
J: TRBJ1-1; D: .; size: few; V: TRBV9; CDR3: CASSVMNSKLNTEAFF; DNA: TGTGCCAGCAGCGTAATGAATTCGAAACTAAACACTGAAGCTTTCTTT
J: TRBJ2-2; D: .; size: many; V: TRBV29-1; CDR3: CSVEWTANTGELFF; DNA: TGCAGCGTTGAATGGACAGCGAACACCGGGGAGCTGTTTTTT
J: TRBJ1-2; D: .; size: .; V: TRBV29-1; CDR3: CSTNRSNYGYTF; DNA: TGCAGCACTAACCGGAGTAACTATGGCTACACCTTC
J: TRBJ2-7; D: .; size: once; V: TRBV11-2; CDR3: CASSPDVRLQYEQYF; DNA: TGTGCCAGCAGCCCGGACGTGAGGTTACAGTACGAGCAGTACTTC
J: TRBJ2-7; D: .; size: few; V: TRBV28; CDR3: CASYNAAYEQYF; DNA: TGTGCCAGCTACAATGCCGCCTACGAGCAGTACTTC
J: TRBJ2-2; D: .; size: few; V: TRBV7-8; CDR3: CASSAFSGGELFF; DNA: TGTGCCAGCAGCGCCTTCAGTGGCGGGGAGCTGTTTTTT
J: TRBJ2-2; D: TRBD1; size: .; V: TRBV9; CDR3: CASSVAGTGVTGELFF; DNA: TGTGCCAGCAGCGTAGCCGGGACAGGGGTCACCGGGGAGCTGTTTTTT
J: TRBJ1-4; D: .; size: few; V: TRBV5-4; CDR3: CASSLDLGEKLFF; DNA: TGTGCCAGCAGCTTAGATCTGGGGGAAAAACTGTTTTTT
J: TRBJ1-2; D: TRBD1; size: .; V: TRBV7-9; CDR3: CASGTGTGNGYTF; DNA: TGTGCCAGCGGTACCGGGACAGGGAATGGCTACACCTTC
J: TRBJ2-5; D: .; size: many; V: TRBV7-8; CDR3: CASSPSVVGQETQYF; DNA: TGTGCCAGCAGCCCCAGCGTCGTAGGCCAAGAGACCCAGTACTTC
J: TRBJ1-4; D: .; size: .; V: TRBV29-1; CDR3: CSVDRGAATYEKLFF; DNA: TGCAGCGTTGACCGAGGGGCTGCAACTTATGAAAAACTGTTTTTT
J: TRBJ1-2; D: .; size: .; V: TRBV4-1; CDR3: CASSQEGAGTNYGYTF; DNA: TGTGCCAGCAGCCAAGAAGGGGCAGGTACGAACTATGGCTACACCTTC
J: TRBJ1-2; D: .; size: many; V: TRBV7-9; CDR3: CASSPQGGGYTF; DNA: TGTGCCAGCAGCCCCCAGGGCGGAGGCTACACCTTC